These T cell receptor beta chains were read from a single sample in a study of blood T cell repertoires in COVID-19. Clones were sequenced by immunoSEQ multiplex PCR, and TCRdb holds only the in-frame ones, with some missing. The table records approximately 69,000 clones, about 86% of them present only once. Specimen: peripheral blood. Receptor source: a human donor in a cohort sampled during active COVID-19. Both conserved end residues are part of each CDR3. Each record gives: D gene, J gene, V gene, clone size, CDR3 protein, CDR3 DNA. D genes are given only for firm matches. Rows give clone size only sometimes, using once, few, many, or a class for an expanded clone.

NA | TRBJ1-5 | TRBV27 | NA | CASSLDSNSNQPQHF | TGTGCCAGCAGTTTGGACTCCAATAGCAATCAGCCCCAGCATTTT
TRBD1 | TRBJ2-2 | TRBV6-5 | NA | CARGTGITGELFF | TGTGCCAGGGGGACAGGGATAACCGGGGAGCTGTTTTTT
TRBD1 | TRBJ1-2 | TRBV29-1 | NA | CSAKKEGANYGYTF | TGCAGCGCCAAGAAGGAGGGGGCGAACTATGGCTACACCTTC
TRBD1 | TRBJ2-7 | TRBV4-1 | NA | CASSQGTDRGAPYEQYF | TGCGCCAGCAGCCAAGGAACTGACAGGGGAGCCCCCTACGAGCAGTACTTC
NA | TRBJ1-6 | TRBV30 | NA | CAWSVSLLLEPDNNSPLHF | TGTGCCTGGAGTGTTAGCCTTCTGTTGGAACCGGACAATAATTCACCCCTCCACTTT
NA | TRBJ2-5 | TRBV7-3 | NA | CASSRQVGLQETQYF | TGTGCCAGCAGCCGGCAGGTGGGACTCCAAGAGACCCAGTACTTC
NA | TRBJ2-7 | TRBV5-5 | few | CASSLVGLAIEQYF | TGTGCCAGCAGCTTGGTTGGTCTAGCGATCGAGCAGTACTTC
NA | TRBJ2-3 | TRBV2 | NA | CASSAGNTQYF | TGTGCCAGCAGCGCCGGGAATACGCAGTATTTT
NA | TRBJ1-2 | TRBV18 | NA | CASSPGSTPGYGYTF | TGTGCCAGCTCACCCGGATCGACTCCGGGCTATGGCTACACCTTC
TRBD1 | TRBJ1-4 | TRBV6-6 | NA | CASMTGDNEKLFF | TGTGCCAGCATGACAGGGGATAATGAAAAACTGTTTTTT
TRBD2 | TRBJ2-3 | TRBV19 | few | CASRRGSRTDTQYF | TGTGCCAGCCGGCGGGGGTCCCGCACAGATACGCAGTATTTT